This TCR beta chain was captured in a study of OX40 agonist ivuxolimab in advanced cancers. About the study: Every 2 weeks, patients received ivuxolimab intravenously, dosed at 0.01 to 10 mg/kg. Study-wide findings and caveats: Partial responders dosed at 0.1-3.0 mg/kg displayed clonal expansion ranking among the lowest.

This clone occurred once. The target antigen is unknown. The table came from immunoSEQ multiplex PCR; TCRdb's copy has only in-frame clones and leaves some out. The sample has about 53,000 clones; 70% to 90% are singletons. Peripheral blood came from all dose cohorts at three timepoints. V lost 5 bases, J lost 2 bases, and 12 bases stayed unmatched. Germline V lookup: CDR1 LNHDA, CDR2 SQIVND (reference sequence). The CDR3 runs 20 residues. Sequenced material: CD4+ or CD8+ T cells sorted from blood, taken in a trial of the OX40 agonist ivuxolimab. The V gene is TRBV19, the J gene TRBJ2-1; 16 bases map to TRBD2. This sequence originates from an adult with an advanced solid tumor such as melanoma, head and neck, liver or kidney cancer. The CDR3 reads CASSAGTGTSGRVAYNEQFF. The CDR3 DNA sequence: TGTGCCAGTAGTGCCGGGACCGGGACTAGCGGGAGGGTCGCCTACAATGAGCAGTTCTTC.